The 21 T cell receptor beta chains in this list originate from one sample, sequenced in a study of CD4+ T cells in melanoma (dated by TCRdb to 2022 to 2024). The library was produced with the immunoSEQ multiplex PCR assay. TCRdb limited this immuneACCESS table to in-frame rearrangements with V and J called. A share of clones is missing; checked studies link under half to unresolved V genes, and the rest is unexplained. Across this sample there are more than 90,000 clones, with about nine tenths seen only once. The ten largest clones capture 2.5% to 3.5% of the sample. The sample taken for sequencing was peripheral blood. The receptor source for this set is a human donor with melanoma.

This clone was detected only a few times. Additional DNA sequences in this sample encode the identical CDR3. This chain joins TRBV30 and TRBJ2-1, with 8 bases aligning to TRBD2. Trimming removed 0 bases from V and 10 bases from J; junction bases left unmatched: 14. CDR1 is GTSNPN and CDR2 is SVGIG in the germline V gene (reference sequence). This CDR3 region has 16 residues. Here the CDR3 reads CAWSVLRRGVPREQFF. Written as DNA, the CDR3 is TGTGCCTGGAGTGTACTTAGGCGGGGGGTCCCGCGGGAGCAGTTCTTC.

This chain joins TRBV28 and TRBJ1-6, with D possibly being TRBD1 (6 bases). This CDR3 has 12 amino acids. Per the germline V gene, CDR1 is MDHEN and CDR2 is SYDVKM. The V end lost 6 bases, the J end lost 6 bases, and 6 bases lay between the germline ends. Here the CDR3 DNA reads TGTGCCAGCAGACAGGGTAATTCACCCCTCCACTTT. It specifies CASRQGNSPLHF.

The chain carries TRBV7-2 and TRBJ2-7; D is undetermined. The germline CDR1 and CDR2 sequences are SGHTA and FQGNSA. The CDR3 contains 14 residues. Trimming left V 4 bases short and J 4 bases short, with 14 bases between. This chain's CDR3 is CASSSDRFSYEQYF. The CDR3 DNA is TGTGCCAGCAGCTCCGACCGATTTTCGTACGAGCAGTACTTC. The full variable domain, in which reference TRBV7-2 and TRBJ2-7 provide the parts outside the CDR3, is GAGVSQSPSNKVTEKGKDVELRCDPISGHTALYWYRQSLGQGLEFLIYFQGNSAPDKSGLPSDRFSAERTGGSVSTLTIQRTQQEDSAVYLCASSSDRFSYEQYFGPGTRLTVT.

The chain joins TRBV27 to TRBJ1-1; D unclear. The V end was cut by 7 bases, the J end by 8 bases, with 5 bases between. CDR1 and CDR2 from the germline V gene are MNHEY and SMNVEV (reference sequence). The CDR3 has 9 amino acids. CDR3: CASTREAFF. In DNA form, the CDR3 reads TGTGCCAGCACCCGGGAAGCTTTCTTT.

V and J are TRBV7-2 and TRBJ1-1; D is ambiguous. Germline V CDR1 and CDR2: SGHTA, FQGNSA. V dropped 3 bases and J dropped 1 base, with 9 bases sitting between them. This CDR3 comprises 14 residues. CDR3: CASSFRSPNTEAFF. CDR3 DNA: TGTGCCAGCAGCTTTCGCTCACCGAACACTGAAGCTTTCTTT.

V is TRBV5-1 and J is TRBJ2-7, with TRBD2 identical over 7 bases. CDR1 is SGHRS, CDR2 YFSETQ, per germline. V lost 4 bases and J lost 2; bases outside the gene matches: 6. The CDR3 sequence is 14 residues long. Written as DNA, the CDR3 is TGCGCCAGCAGCGGAGGGGCGGGGGCCTACGAGCAGTACTTC. This encodes CASSGGAGAYEQYF.

This chain uses TRBV28 with TRBJ1-4; D not resolved. There are 15 residues in the CDR3. CDR1 MDHEN and CDR2 SYDVKM come from the germline V gene. Trimming left V 3 bases short and J 5 bases short, with 13 bases between. The CDR3 nucleotides read TGTGCCAGCAGTTTCATTGCGAGCGGGAATGAAAAACTGTTTTTT. This encodes CASSFIASGNEKLFF.

This clone has a count of ten or more. The germline gene is not matched at one end of the junction; a read error may be the cause. The V gene is TRBV6-1, the J gene TRBJ2-5; 7 bases fit TRBD2. CDR1 is MNHNS and CDR2 is SASEGT in the germline V gene. CDR3 length: 15 amino acids. The CDR3 nucleotides are TGTGCCAGCAGCGAAGGGCGGGAGATCCTCGGGGCCCAGTACTTC. As protein: CASSEGREILGAQYF.

The chain is built from TRBV5-1 and TRBJ2-5; 16 nucleotides agree with TRBD2. There are 16 residues in the CDR3. V trimming: 3 bases; J trimming: 5 bases; junction bases outside the gene matches: 4. CDR1 SGHRS and CDR2 YFSETQ come from the germline V gene. CDR3 loop: CASSSGLAGGWETQYF. CDR3 DNA: TGCGCCAGCAGCTCGGGACTAGCGGGAGGGTGGGAGACCCAGTACTTC.

This clone is a singleton in its sample. V and J are TRBV5-6 and TRBJ1-2; D not resolved. Germline CDR1 reads SGHDT; CDR2 reads YYEEEE. This CDR3 spans 14 amino acids. Trimming shortened V by 2 bases and J by 4 bases, and 12 bases separated the two germline ends. CDR3 DNA sequence: TGTGCCAGCAGCTTATACCGGCCAGGCTATGGCTACACCTTC. Amino acids: CASSLYRPGYGYTF.

The chain links TRBV9 to TRBJ2-4; D not resolved. V was pared by 0 bases and J by 2 bases, with 9 bases between. The CDR3 totals 15 residues. Germline V gene data show CDR1 as SGDLS and CDR2 as YYNGEE. Here the CDR3 reads CASSVDGESKNIQYF. The CDR3 nucleotides are TGTGCCAGCAGCGTAGATGGGGAATCCAAAAACATTCAGTACTTC. The full variable domain, with the rest looked up from reference TRBV9 and TRBJ2-4, is DSGVTQTPKHLITATGQRVTLRCSPRSGDLSVYWYQQSLDQGLQFLIQYYNGEERAKGNILERFSAQQFPDLHSELNLSSLELGDSALYFCASSVDGESKNIQYFGAGTRLSVL.

This chain links TRBV5-4 with TRBJ2-1; 13 bases are a match to TRBD2. The CDR3 runs 15 residues. CDR1 and CDR2 (germline): SGHNT, YYREEE (reference sequence). The ends lost 6 bases at V and 7 bases at J; junction bases unmatched: 7. CDR3: CASNPGLAGVNEQFF. The CDR3 DNA is TGTGCCAGCAACCCTGGACTAGCGGGAGTGAATGAGCAGTTCTTC.

The chain uses TRBV5-1 and TRBJ2-5; D remains ambiguous. The CDR3 covers 12 residues. In germline, CDR1 is SGHRS, CDR2 YFSETQ. V shed 2 bases and J shed 5 bases, with 7 bases lying between them. The CDR3 reads CASSLARETQYF. In DNA, the CDR3 is TGCGCCAGCAGCTTAGCGAGGGAGACCCAGTACTTC.

The rearrangement uses TRBV7-9 and TRBJ2-7, with 11 bases identical to TRBD2. V lost 6 bases to trimming and J lost 2 bases; unmatched junction nucleotides: 6. CDR1 is SEHNR and CDR2 is FQNEAQ in the germline V gene (reference sequence). The CDR3 is 15 amino acids. The CDR3 nucleotides are TGTGCCAGCAGTCCCCTAGCGGGAGGAACCTACGAGCAGTACTTC. Protein: CASSPLAGGTYEQYF.

This clone was found once. The gene calls are TRBV6-5 and TRBJ1-5, with D tentatively TRBD1 (5 bases). The CDR3 length is 13 residues. Trimming removed 6 bases from V and 7 bases from J, with 13 bases in between. Per germline, CDR1 MNHEY and CDR2 SVGAGI. The CDR3 nucleotides read TGTGCCAGCAGGGGACTCATGAACCAGCCCCAGCATTTT. Amino acids: CASRGLMNQPQHF.

The rearrangement uses TRBV7-3 and TRBJ2-2; TRBD2 matches at 11 bases. Losses at the gene ends were 1 base for V and 3 bases for J; bases not matched to a gene: 4. CDR1 is SGHTA, CDR2 FQGTGA, per germline. The CDR3 length is 17 residues. CDR3 loop: CASSLNVAGGYTGELFF. The CDR3 DNA reads TGTGCCAGCAGCTTAAACGTAGCGGGGGGGTACACCGGGGAGCTGTTTTTT.

The chain carries TRBV28 and TRBJ1-5; no clear D. The V gene's germline CDR1 is MDHEN and CDR2 SYDVKM. Trimming shortened V by 3 bases and J by 0 bases, and 15 bases separated the two germline ends. This CDR3 has 17 residues. The DNA of the CDR3 is TGTGCCAGCAGTTTGGATGGATCCGGGCTTAGCAATCAGCCCCAGCATTTT. It yields the protein CASSLDGSGLSNQPQHF.

The chain's CDR3 is CASRRDRGAGELFF. Here the CDR3 DNA reads TGTGCCAGCAGGCGGGACAGGGGCGCCGGGGAGCTGTTTTTT. The J gene is TRBJ2-2, the V gene TRBV28; 10 nucleotides agree with TRBD1. Looked up from germline, CDR1 is MDHEN and CDR2 is SYDVKM. This CDR3 has 14 amino acids. The V segment lost 6 bases and the J segment 6 bases; nucleotides outside the gene matches: 4.

This clone was recorded a few times. The chain uses TRBV5-5 and TRBJ2-7; D might be TRBD2 (5 bases). The germline CDR1 and CDR2 sequences are SGHKS and YYEKEE (reference sequence). The CDR3 extends over 15 amino acids. V lost 0 bases to trimming and J lost 0 bases, with 10 bases between them. The CDR3 coding sequence is TGTGCCAGCAGCTTGGCCACCGGGATCTCCTACGAGCAGTACTTC. Protein product: CASSLATGISYEQYF.

The V and J genes are TRBV5-4 and TRBJ2-4; 14 nucleotides align to TRBD2. Germline V gene data show CDR1 as SGHNT and CDR2 as YYREEE (reference sequence). CDR3 length: 18 amino acids. V dropped 4 bases and J dropped 0; count of bases not matched to a gene: 6. The CDR3 sequence: CASSQGLAGARAKNIQYF. In DNA form, the CDR3 reads TGTGCCAGCAGCCAGGGACTAGCGGGGGCCAGAGCCAAAAACATTCAGTACTTC.

J is TRBJ1-5 and V is TRBV9; D ambiguous. Trimming removed 0 bases at V and 3 bases at J, with 7 bases between. Germline CDR1 SGDLS, CDR2 YYNGEE. The CDR3 length is 14 residues. CDR3 sequence (DNA): TGTGCCAGCAGCGTAGGGCAGTACAATCAGCCCCAGCATTTT. Protein sequence: CASSVGQYNQPQHF.